This entry lists 17 T cell receptor beta chains sequenced from one sample in a study of CD8 T cells in ankylosing spondylitis. Study-level findings and limits: There was a TCR beta motif, made of 7 or 8 highly homologous variants, that appeared characteristic of ankylosing spondylitis blood.

TCRdb reanalysed the 5' RACE reads using MiXCR and keeps one entry per CDR3 protein. The sample records about 800,000 distinct CDR3 sequences, roughly 10% being singletons. These receptors have no known antigen. The source material was blood, either unsorted or a sorted T cell fraction (not recorded which). The origin of the receptors is a male donor with ankylosing spondylitis.

About this clonotype: Sequence at one end of the junction differs from germline and may be a read error. The chain employs TRBV2 and TRBJ1-1; D is uncertain. Germline lookup yields CDR1 SNHLY and CDR2 FYNNEI. This CDR3 is 11 amino acids long. The CDR3 nucleotides read TGTGCCAGCAGTGAAGCCCCTAGACAAGCTTTT. It translates to CASSEAPRQAF. The full variable domain, its missing parts supplied by reference TRBV2 and TRBJ1-1, is EPEVTQTPSHQVTQMGQEVILRCVPISNHLYFYWYRQILGQKVEFLVSFYNNEISEKSEIFDDQFSVERPDGSNFTLKIRSTKLEDSAMYFCASSEAPRQAFGQGTRLTVV.

The V and J genes are TRBV20-1 and TRBJ2-5, with 8 bases fitting TRBD1. Trimming took 3 bases from V and 5 from J; bases not matched to a gene: 8. The CDR3 extends over 14 amino acids. The germline CDR1 and CDR2 sequences are DFQATT and SNEGSKA (reference sequence). This chain's CDR3 is CSASRQGLLETQYF. The CDR3 nucleotides read TGCAGTGCTAGCCGACAGGGGTTGTTGGAGACCCAGTACTTC.

This clonotype was found a few times. The chain combines TRBV5-1 with TRBJ1-1; TRBD1 is a possible D gene (5 bases). Germline loops: CDR1 SGHRS, CDR2 YFSETQ. The CDR3 extends over 18 amino acids. Trimming left V 2 bases short and J 0 bases short, with 20 bases between. The CDR3 DNA reads TGCGCCAGCAGCTTTATCCCAACAGGACCGGGTCTGAACACTGAAGCTTTCTTT. Translating gives CASSFIPTGPGLNTEAFF.

This clonotype has a handful of counts. This chain uses TRBV15 with TRBJ2-3; D may match TRBD1 or TRBD2 (7 bases each). CDR3 length: 16 residues. Trimming took 7 bases from V and 1 from J, leaving 18 bases between them. The germline V gene encodes CDR1 LNHNV and CDR2 YYDKDF (reference sequence). Written as DNA, the CDR3 is TGTGCCACCACCCGGGGGGACAGAATTCGCACAGATACGCAGTATTTT. Amino acids: CATTRGDRIRTDTQYF.

The table lists this clonotype with many counts. Mismatch with germline at one junction end may stem from a read error. CDR3 in amino acids: CSGGTSSSYNEQFF. The CDR3 DNA reads TGTTCGGGAGGGACTAGCAGCTCCTACAATGAGCAGTTCTTC. The J gene is TRBJ2-1, the V gene TRBV29-1; TRBD2 matches 9 bases. The germline gives CDR1 SQVTM, CDR2 ANQGSEA. This CDR3 has 14 residues.

The rearrangement joins TRBV5-1 to TRBJ2-5, with 7 bases matching TRBD1. V lost 4 bases and J lost 4; bases outside the gene matches: 10. Germline V gene sequence: CDR1 SGHRS, CDR2 YFSETQ. This CDR3 contains 15 residues. Written as DNA, the CDR3 is TGCGCCAGCAGCGTCACAGGGGTCCCAGGAGAGACCCAGTACTTC. It encodes CASSVTGVPGETQYF.

This clonotype appeared a few times. The J gene is TRBJ1-1, the V gene TRBV4-2; perhaps TRBD1 as D (5 bases). Trimming cost V 4 bases and J 4 bases, with 10 bases left between them. Germline V gene lookup returns CDR1 LGHNA and CDR2 YNFKEQ. The CDR3 totals 13 residues. In nucleotides, the CDR3 is TGTGCCAGCAGCCCACGGGGGAGCACTGAAGCTTTCTTT. It encodes CASSPRGSTEAFF.

This clonotype has a count of ten or more. The rearrangement joins TRBV5-1 to TRBJ1-2; no reliable D call. The germline gives CDR1 SGHRS, CDR2 YFSETQ. The CDR3 loop spans 12 amino acids. V was cut by 4 bases and J by 3 bases, with 7 bases left in between. The CDR3, as DNA: TGCGCCAGCAGCCCGGGATACTATGGCTACACCTTC. It codes for CASSPGYYGYTF.

The chain employs TRBV10-3 and TRBJ2-2, with D perhaps matching TRBD1 (6 bases). The V end lost 8 bases, the J end lost 6 bases, and 22 bases lay between the germline ends. The CDR3 has 16 residues. Germline values: CDR1 ENHRY, CDR2 SYGVKD. The CDR3 DNA reads as TGTGCCATCCGAGGAGGCCAGGGGAGAGGGGCCGGGGAGCTGTTTTTT. As protein: CAIRGGQGRGAGELFF.

The chain joins TRBV5-1 to TRBJ1-2, with 9 bases identical to TRBD1. Germline CDR1 is SGHRS and CDR2 is YFSETQ. The CDR3 runs to 16 residues. V was clipped by 4 bases and J by 3 bases; unmatched bases: 10. DNA for the CDR3: TGCGCCAGCAGCCCCAGGCCGGGACAGGGCTACTATGGCTACACCTTC. Translated, it gives CASSPRPGQGYYGYTF.

The chain couples TRBV20-1 to TRBJ2-1; maybe TRBD1 (5 bases). Germline CDR1 and CDR2: DFQATT and SNEGSKA (reference sequence). Deletions cut 5 bases from V and 5 bases from J, with 13 bases between. The CDR3 spans 13 residues. The CDR3 DNA is TGCAGTGCTCAAGGGGCTATTAACAATGAGCAGTTCTTC. Translated: CSAQGAINNEQFF.

In its sample, this clonotype was seen a few times. V and J are TRBV10-3 and TRBJ1-1; 9 bases fit TRBD1. Trimming removed 4 bases from V and 6 bases from J; junction bases left unmatched: 3. This CDR3 contains 13 residues. Germline assignment: CDR1 ENHRY and CDR2 SYGVKD. The CDR3 protein is CAISAQGASEAFF. The CDR3 region has the DNA TGTGCCATCAGTGCACAGGGGGCCTCTGAAGCTTTCTTT.

This chain connects TRBV7-2 to TRBJ2-1; no clear D gene. The CDR3 runs 15 residues. The V and J ends lost 4 bases and 4 bases respectively, with 14 bases between them. The germline CDR1 and CDR2 sequences are SGHTA and FQGNSA. The CDR3 region is CASSSGPRGYNEQFF. The CDR3 DNA reads as TGTGCCAGCAGCTCGGGCCCAAGAGGATACAATGAGCAGTTCTTC.

The chain has TRBV11-2 and TRBJ2-1; D gene ambiguous. V lost 5 bases and J 0 bases, leaving 14 bases between the germline ends. The V gene's germline CDR1 is SGHAT and CDR2 FQNNGV. This CDR3 is 16 amino acids long. The CDR3 reads CASSPLTRRSYNEQFF. The CDR3 bases are TGTGCCAGCAGCCCCCTGACACGTCGCTCCTACAATGAGCAGTTCTTC.

In its sample, this clonotype was seen once. The V gene is TRBV6-2 or TRBV6-3, the J gene TRBJ2-7; D remains ambiguous. The V gene lost 1 base and the J gene lost 3 bases, with 7 bases spanning the gap. The CDR3 covers 13 residues. CDR1 and CDR2 (germline): MNHEY, SVGEGT. CDR3 loop: CASSYLADYEQYF. CDR3 nucleotide sequence: TGTGCCAGCAGTTACTTGGCAGACTACGAGCAGTACTTC.

The V and J genes are TRBV4-3 and TRBJ2-3, with 7 bases lining up with TRBD2. Germline CDR1 is LGHNA and CDR2 is YSLEER. The CDR3 runs to 15 residues. Losses at the gene ends were 3 bases for V and 2 bases for J; bases not matched to a gene: 5. The CDR3 region has the DNA TGCGCCAGCAGCCAGGGCCTAGCGGTCACAGATACGCAGTATTTT. Translating it yields CASSQGLAVTDTQYF.

This clonotype was recorded at least ten times. This rearrangement joins TRBV7-2 to TRBJ1-4, with D unclear. The CDR3 has 12 amino acids. CDR1 is SGHTA, CDR2 FQGNSA, per germline. Trimming cost V 8 bases and J 12 bases, with 16 bases left between them. CDR3 bases: TGTGCCAGCGCTAGGGCTTCGACGCAACTGTTTTTT. Its protein is CASARASTQLFF.